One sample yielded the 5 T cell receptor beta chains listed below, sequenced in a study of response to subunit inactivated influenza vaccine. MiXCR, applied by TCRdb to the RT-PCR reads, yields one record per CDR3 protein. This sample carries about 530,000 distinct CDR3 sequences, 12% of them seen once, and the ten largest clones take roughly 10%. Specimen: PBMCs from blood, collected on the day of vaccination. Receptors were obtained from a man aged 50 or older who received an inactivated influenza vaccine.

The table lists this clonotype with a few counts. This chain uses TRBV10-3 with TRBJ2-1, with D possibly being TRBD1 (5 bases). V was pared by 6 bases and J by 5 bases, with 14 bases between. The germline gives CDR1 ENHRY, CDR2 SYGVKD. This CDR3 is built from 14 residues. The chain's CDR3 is CAISPTGLDNEQFF. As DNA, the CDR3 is TGTGCCATCAGCCCAACAGGTTTAGACAATGAGCAGTTCTTC.

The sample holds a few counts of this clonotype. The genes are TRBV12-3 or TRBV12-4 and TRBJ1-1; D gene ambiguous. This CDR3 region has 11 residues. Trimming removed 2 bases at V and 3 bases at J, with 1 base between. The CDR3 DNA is TGTGCCAGCAGTTTACACACTGAAGCTTTCTTT. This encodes CASSLHTEAFF.

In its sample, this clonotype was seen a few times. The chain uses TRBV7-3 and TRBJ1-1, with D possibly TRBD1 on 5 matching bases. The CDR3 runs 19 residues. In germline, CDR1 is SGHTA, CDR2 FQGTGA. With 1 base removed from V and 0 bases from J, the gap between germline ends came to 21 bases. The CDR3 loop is CASSLNGRSPGQMNTEAFF. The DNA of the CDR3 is TGTGCCAGCAGCTTAAATGGGAGGTCCCCCGGACAAATGAACACTGAAGCTTTCTTT.

In nucleotides, the CDR3 is TGTGCCAGCGGGGGACTAGCCTCCATCGAGTCGCAGTATTTT. Translated: CASGGLASIESQYF. The J gene is TRBJ2-3, the V gene TRBV5-8; 9 positions agree with TRBD2. V dropped 7 bases and J dropped 10; count of bases not matched to a gene: 13. Germline CDR1 reads SGHTS; CDR2 reads YDEGEE. The CDR3 consists of 14 residues.

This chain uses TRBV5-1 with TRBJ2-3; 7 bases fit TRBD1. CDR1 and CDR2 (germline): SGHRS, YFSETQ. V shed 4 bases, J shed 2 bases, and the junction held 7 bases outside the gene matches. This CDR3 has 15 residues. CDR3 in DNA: TGCGCCAGCAGCACAACCGGGACAGCCACAGATACGCAGTATTTT. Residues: CASSTTGTATDTQYF.